Each of the 30 T cell receptor beta chains below was sequenced from the same sample in a study of CD8 T cells in Susac syndrome. RNA amounts of roughly 0.45 to 1 ug underwent reverse transcription with random hexamers. TCRdb analysed the immunoSEQ multiplex PCR reads with MiXCR anew, one entry per CDR3 protein. The sample consists of over 300,000 distinct CDR3 sequences, 92% of them appearing once. The sample comprised CD4+ T cells from PBMCs. The receptors stem from a human donor with multiple sclerosis.

The chain joins TRBV19 to TRBJ2-2; D gene unclear. The V gene lost 3 bases and the J gene lost 2 bases, with 4 bases spanning the gap. This CDR3 spans 13 amino acids. In germline, CDR1 is LNHDA, CDR2 SQIVND (reference sequence). CDR3 sequence (DNA): TGTGCCAGTAGTATCCTAAACACCGGGGAGCTGTTTTTT. Its translation is CASSILNTGELFF.

The genes are TRBV24-1 and TRBJ2-7; weak D call: TRBD2 (6 bases). The V gene's germline CDR1 is KGHDR and CDR2 SFDVKD. V lost 5 bases, J lost 4 bases, and 20 bases lay in between. The CDR3 length is 16 residues. The CDR3 protein is CATSGRGGHLEYEQYF. The CDR3 nucleotides are TGTGCCACCAGTGGGCGGGGCGGTCATCTGGAGTACGAGCAGTACTTC.

The chain employs TRBV12-3 or TRBV12-4 and TRBJ2-1; either TRBD1 or TRBD2 may fit D (6 bases each). Trimming took 3 bases from V and 5 from J, leaving 17 bases between them. The CDR3 covers 16 residues. The CDR3 loop is CASSFKSGADNNEQFF. CDR3 in DNA: TGTGCCAGCAGTTTCAAGTCGGGGGCCGACAACAATGAGCAGTTCTTC.

The chain recombines TRBV6-1 with TRBJ1-5, with no clear D. Germline values: CDR1 MNHNS, CDR2 SASEGT. The CDR3 consists of 14 residues. V lost 2 bases, J lost 11 bases, and 16 bases lay in between. The CDR3 sequence: CASSESGGSKAQHF. CDR3 nucleotide sequence: TGTGCCAGCAGTGAATCCGGCGGTAGTAAGGCCCAGCATTTT.

V gene TRBV11-2 combines with J gene TRBJ2-7; D gene unclear. Trimming cost V 1 base and J 4 bases, with 14 bases left between them. Germline-derived CDR1 and CDR2 are SGHAT and FQNNGV. The CDR3 runs 15 residues. This CDR3 reads CASSLAPVSEYEQYF. The CDR3 coding sequence is TGTGCCAGCAGCTTAGCCCCGGTCTCGGAGTACGAGCAGTACTTC.

The chain joins TRBV7-3 to TRBJ2-5; D is possibly TRBD2 (6 bases). From germline, CDR1 is SGHTA and CDR2 FQGTGA. The V end lost 2 bases, the J end lost 1 base, and 14 bases lay between the germline ends. The CDR3 is made up of 16 amino acids. For the CDR3, the DNA is TGTGCCAGCAGCTTAGGGGGTAGCGGACTCCAAGAGACCCAGTACTTC. It is translated as CASSLGGSGLQETQYF.

V gene TRBV5-5 combines with J gene TRBJ2-2, with 8 bases aligning to TRBD2. Germline trimming cut 6 bases from V and 6 bases from J; bases unmatched to any gene: 7. The CDR3 spans 14 residues. Germline V CDR1 and CDR2: SGHKS, YYEKEE (reference sequence). In DNA, the CDR3 is TGTGCCAGCACCTGGGGACTAGAGGCCGGGGAGCTGTTTTTT. Residues: CASTWGLEAGELFF.

The rearrangement joins TRBV3-1 to TRBJ1-5; no definite D call. With 0 bases removed from V and 3 bases from J, the gap between germline ends came to 9 bases. Germline V gene data show CDR1 as LGHDT and CDR2 as YNNKEL (reference sequence). This CDR3 has 15 amino acids. CDR3 loop: CASSQEGKSNQPQHF. CDR3 nucleotide sequence: TGTGCCAGCAGCCAAGAGGGGAAATCCAATCAGCCCCAGCATTTT.

The V gene is TRBV19, the J gene TRBJ2-3; 13 bases align to TRBD2. Losses at the gene ends were 5 bases for V and 6 bases for J; bases not matched to a gene: 8. CDR3 size: 16 residues. From germline, CDR1 is LNHDA and CDR2 SQIVND (reference sequence). The DNA for the CDR3 is TGTGCCAGTAGTCTGACTAGCGGGAGGAGTCGGGATACGCAGTATTTT. Translated: CASSLTSGRSRDTQYF.

The rearrangement joins TRBV3-1 to TRBJ1-2; weak D call: TRBD1 (6 bases). CDR3 length: 15 residues. Trimming left V 4 bases short and J 4 bases short, with 16 bases between. Looked up from germline, CDR1 is LGHDT and CDR2 is YNNKEL (reference sequence). The DNA for the CDR3 is TGTGCCAGCAGCCGGGCGCAAGGCAGGGGCTATGGCTACACCTTC. Translation gives CASSRAQGRGYGYTF.

The chain carries TRBV20-1 and TRBJ2-1, with 10 bases that match TRBD2. CDR1 and CDR2 (germline): DFQATT, SNEGSKA (reference sequence). The CDR3 has 14 amino acids. The V gene end was trimmed by 6 bases and the J gene end by 6 bases; junction bases not matched to a gene: 8. This CDR3 reads CSATAGGPRNEQFF. The CDR3 nucleotides read TGCAGTGCCACAGCGGGAGGGCCGCGCAATGAGCAGTTCTTC.

CDR3 nucleotide sequence: TGTGCCAGCAGTTACTCCGCGGGATCGGGAGAGACCCAGTACTTC. Its protein product is CASSYSAGSGETQYF. The V gene is TRBV6-5, the J gene TRBJ2-5; D may be TRBD2 (6 bases). Trimming shortened V by 0 bases and J by 4 bases, and 12 bases separated the two germline ends. CDR1 is MNHEY, CDR2 SVGAGI, per germline. This CDR3 region has 15 residues.

This chain uses TRBV4-2 with TRBJ1-2; 7 bases are a match to TRBD1. CDR3 length: 14 residues. Unmatched junction bases numbered 6, after V lost 1 base and J lost 7 bases. CDR1 is LGHNA, CDR2 YNFKEQ, per germline. The CDR3 nucleotides are TGTGCCAGCAGCCAAGTAGAACAGGGGAGTGGCTACACCTTC. Translated: CASSQVEQGSGYTF.

The V call is TRBV10-3, the J call TRBJ2-6, with D unclear. Germline values: CDR1 ENHRY, CDR2 SYGVKD. CDR3 size: 14 residues. V was pared by 5 bases and J by 0 bases, with 5 bases between. The CDR3 nucleotides read TGTGCCATCAGTCACGGCTCTGGGGCCAACGTCCTGACTTTC. Protein: CAISHGSGANVLTF.

The J gene is TRBJ2-3, the V gene TRBV29-1, with 12 bases fitting TRBD2. The germline gives CDR1 SQVTM, CDR2 ANQGSEA. This CDR3 contains 16 residues. Germline trimming cut 3 bases from V and 0 bases from J; bases unmatched to any gene: 4. The CDR3 is CSVDRLAGDSTDTQYF. The CDR3 nucleotides are TGCAGCGTTGATAGACTAGCGGGGGATAGCACAGATACGCAGTATTTT.

CDR3 in DNA: TGTGCCAGCAGCCTGGACAGGGGGCAGGTTAATGAGCAGTTCTTC. This encodes CASSLDRGQVNEQFF. V usage is TRBV7-2 and J usage is TRBJ2-1; TRBD1 matches at 11 bases. The junction had 7 bases not matched to a gene; V was cut back by 5 bases and J by 7 bases. The CDR3 is 15 residues long. Germline V lookup: CDR1 SGHTA, CDR2 FQGNSA.

V gene TRBV5-1 combines with J gene TRBJ2-2; maybe TRBD1 (5 bases). The V end lost 0 bases, the J end lost 0 bases, and 6 bases lay between the germline ends. Looked up from germline, CDR1 is SGHRS and CDR2 is YFSETQ. This CDR3 has 15 residues. Written as DNA, the CDR3 is TGCGCCAGCAGCTTGGGGACATCGAACACCGGGGAGCTGTTTTTT. This gives the protein CASSLGTSNTGELFF.

This clonotype was recorded only once. The chain joins TRBV12-3 or TRBV12-4 to TRBJ1-2; D possibly corresponds to TRBD1 (5 bases). V was cut by 4 bases and J by 2 bases, with 14 bases left in between. This CDR3 comprises 15 residues. CDR3 sequence (DNA): TGTGCCAGCAGTTCATCCCGGGACGGGAACTATGGCTACACCTTC. Its translation: CASSSSRDGNYGYTF.

In its sample, this clonotype was seen once. The rearrangement links TRBV19 to TRBJ1-5, with D perhaps TRBD1 (5 bases). Germline CDR1 LNHDA, CDR2 SQIVND (reference sequence). Trimming removed 8 bases from V and 0 bases from J, with 20 bases in between. CDR3 size: 17 residues. This chain's CDR3 is CASSGHAAPYSNQPQHF. CDR3 nucleotides: TGTGCCAGTTCTGGACACGCAGCTCCTTATAGCAATCAGCCCCAGCATTTT.

This clonotype has more than one count but fewer than ten. The J gene is TRBJ2-7, the V gene TRBV12-3 or TRBV12-4; D is possibly TRBD2 (6 bases). The CDR3 extends over 15 amino acids. Trimming took 3 bases from V and 4 from J, leaving 16 bases between them. The CDR3 spells CASSFREVPAYEQYF. CDR3 nucleotides: TGTGCCAGCAGTTTCAGGGAGGTCCCCGCTTACGAGCAGTACTTC.

The gene calls are TRBV6-5 and TRBJ1-1; 9 nucleotides match TRBD1. V lost 5 bases to trimming and J lost 4 bases; unmatched junction nucleotides: 8. The CDR3 is made up of 15 amino acids. The germline V gene has CDR1 MNHEY and CDR2 SVGAGI. CDR3 loop: CASSGTGGRGTEAFF. CDR3 nucleotide sequence: TGTGCCAGCAGTGGAACAGGGGGCAGGGGCACTGAAGCTTTCTTT.

The genes are TRBV20-1 and TRBJ2-2; D remains unclear. Germline V lookup: CDR1 DFQATT, CDR2 SNEGSKA (reference sequence). V dropped 0 bases and J dropped 0 bases, with 11 bases sitting between them. CDR3 size: 16 residues. In DNA form, the CDR3 reads TGCAGTGCTAGAGATCATGGTGGCGCGAACACCGGGGAGCTGTTTTTT. This gives the protein CSARDHGGANTGELFF.

The chain links TRBV12-3 or TRBV12-4 to TRBJ2-4; 8 nucleotides line up with TRBD2. V lost 3 bases, J lost 0 bases, and 7 bases stayed unmatched. This CDR3 comprises 17 residues. The CDR3 nucleotides read TGTGCCAGCAGTTTGCGGGGGGCGGCTCTAGCCAAAAACATTCAGTACTTC. As protein: CASSLRGAALAKNIQYF.

The chain employs TRBV2 and TRBJ1-5; TRBD1 is a possible D gene (6 bases). Looked up from germline, CDR1 is SNHLY and CDR2 is FYNNEI. Trimming pared 4 bases from V and 3 bases from J, leaving 13 bases between. CDR3 length equals 15 residues. The CDR3 sequence: CASSVEQGDNQPQHF. CDR3 coding DNA: TGTGCCAGCAGTGTTGAACAGGGAGACAATCAGCCCCAGCATTTT.

The chain has TRBV2 and TRBJ2-7; no definite D call. Germline lookup yields CDR1 SNHLY and CDR2 FYNNEI. The CDR3 totals 12 residues. The germline V and J ends were trimmed by 7 bases and 1 base, with 8 bases remaining between them. The CDR3 DNA reads TGTGCCAGCAAGGCCGATTCCTACGAGCAGTACTTC. It translates to CASKADSYEQYF.

This sequence joins TRBV19 and TRBJ2-6; D gene unclear. Germline CDR1 LNHDA, CDR2 SQIVND (reference sequence). The germline V and J ends were trimmed by 6 bases and 4 bases, with 10 bases remaining between them. This CDR3 has 14 residues. The DNA for the CDR3 is TGTGCCAGTAGCCAACAAGCGGGGGCCAACGTCCTGACTTTC. Residues: CASSQQAGANVLTF.

The V gene is TRBV23-1, the J gene TRBJ1-2; perhaps TRBD1 as D (5 bases). TRBV23-1 is an ORF, and what it does is uncertain. The CDR3 length is 15 residues. V lost 4 bases and J lost 4, with 16 bases in between. The DNA for the CDR3 is TGCGCCAGCAGTCCCCCGGGGCAGGGTGTCTATGGCTACACCTTC. As protein: CASSPPGQGVYGYTF.

This clonotype showed up just once. V gene TRBV10-3 combines with J gene TRBJ2-5; either TRBD1 or TRBD2 may supply D (5 bases each). Germline V gene data show CDR1 as ENHRY and CDR2 as SYGVKD. Trimming removed 2 bases from V and 7 bases from J, with 14 bases in between. There are 14 residues in the CDR3. CDR3 protein: CAISEGLRGTTQYF. DNA of the CDR3: TGTGCCATCAGTGAGGGTCTCAGAGGGACGACCCAGTACTTC.

The chain joins TRBV30 to TRBJ1-1; D uncertain. The CDR3 is made up of 14 amino acids. Germline CDR1 GTSNPN, CDR2 SVGIG (reference sequence). Trimming shortened V by 0 bases and J by 5 bases, and 13 bases separated the two germline ends. The CDR3 bases are TGTGCCTGGAGTGTGAGGTCTCTAGGAACTGAAGCTTTCTTT. Residues: CAWSVRSLGTEAFF.

This clonotype was seen a single time. J is TRBJ1-2 and V is TRBV10-3; unclear D gene. V was shortened by 6 bases and J by 2 bases, with 7 bases between the two germline ends. This CDR3 comprises 12 residues. Germline assignment: CDR1 ENHRY and CDR2 SYGVKD. In DNA form, the CDR3 reads TGTGCCATCAGGAAAGAGAACTATGGCTACACCTTC. This sequence encodes CAIRKENYGYTF.